These T cell receptor beta chains were read from a single sample in a study of early T cells in non-severe SARS-CoV-2 infection. TCRdb fed the 5' RACE reads into MiXCR, producing one record per CDR3 protein. The sample yields about 66,000 distinct CDR3 sequences, more than 15% seen once. Here the sequenced sample was whole blood, taken at baseline. The receptors derive from an adult who was a healthcare worker with PCR-confirmed SARS-CoV-2 infection or an uninfected control (not recorded which). The CDR3 runs from the conserved cysteine through the conserved F or W. Each record gives: J gene, V gene, CDR3 protein.

j_gene: TRBJ2-2
v_gene: TRBV5-4
CDR3aa: CASSLSGARTGELFF

j_gene: TRBJ1-1
v_gene: TRBV2
CDR3aa: CASSHRGFEAFF

j_gene: TRBJ2-5
v_gene: TRBV5-1
CDR3aa: CASRTLTGKETQYF

j_gene: TRBJ2-3
v_gene: TRBV10-3
CDR3aa: CAIRREGDTQYF

j_gene: TRBJ1-4
v_gene: TRBV19
CDR3aa: CASRTDFGTANEKLFF

j_gene: TRBJ1-1
v_gene: TRBV11-2
CDR3aa: CASSLVPGQNTEAFF

j_gene: TRBJ2-7
v_gene: TRBV2
CDR3aa: CASSVERGAAYEQYF

j_gene: TRBJ2-1
v_gene: TRBV15
CDR3aa: CATSRPDRGGWNEQFF

j_gene: TRBJ2-1
v_gene: TRBV30
CDR3aa: CAWSNQGGNEQFF

j_gene: TRBJ1-1
v_gene: TRBV7-9
CDR3aa: CASSRTENTEAFF

j_gene: TRBJ2-2
v_gene: TRBV6-2/TRBV6-3
CDR3aa: CASTENRGQNTGELFF

j_gene: TRBJ2-7
v_gene: TRBV12-3/TRBV12-4
CDR3aa: CASSFLRGGSYEQYF

j_gene: TRBJ2-7
v_gene: TRBV7-9
CDR3aa: CASSLSGDHEQYF

j_gene: TRBJ2-1
v_gene: TRBV7-9
CDR3aa: CASSLVGTTTKSYNEQFF

j_gene: TRBJ1-5
v_gene: TRBV27
CDR3aa: CASSQGTGPNQPQHF

j_gene: TRBJ1-3
v_gene: TRBV7-2
CDR3aa: CASSPQTGVVGNTIYF

j_gene: TRBJ2-7
v_gene: TRBV10-1
CDR3aa: CASSPVRNGLEQYF

j_gene: TRBJ2-4
v_gene: TRBV11-2
CDR3aa: CASTPPVAKNIQYF

j_gene: TRBJ2-5
v_gene: TRBV2
CDR3aa: CASSLGQGFETQYF

j_gene: TRBJ2-7
v_gene: TRBV29-1
CDR3aa: CSALTRTSSNEQYF

j_gene: TRBJ2-7
v_gene: TRBV20-1
CDR3aa: CSARGPGTASYEQYF

j_gene: TRBJ1-1
v_gene: TRBV20-1
CDR3aa: CSARRREGTTEAFF

j_gene: TRBJ1-4
v_gene: TRBV5-1
CDR3aa: CASSHLGVPATNEKLFF

j_gene: TRBJ1-6
v_gene: TRBV6-1
CDR3aa: CASSALTGVDNSPLHF

j_gene: TRBJ1-2
v_gene: TRBV6-5
CDR3aa: CASSYSISAGYGYTF